The 17 T cell receptor beta chains in this list originate from one sample, sequenced in a study of patients and donors after allogeneic stem cell transplantation. TCRdb itself ran the RT-PCR reads through MiXCR, one entry per CDR3 protein. Of about 160,000 distinct CDR3 sequences in the sample, over 35% are singletons; the top ten hold approximately 50%. The sample was blood, either unsorted or a sorted T cell fraction (not recorded which). The receptors come from a human donor who was either an allogeneic HSCT recipient or a stem cell or donor lymphocyte infusion donor (not recorded which). It is not recorded whose cells these are; they may come from a transplant donor.

The gene calls are TRBV10-3 and TRBJ1-1; D may be TRBD1 (6 bases). Germline V gene lookup returns CDR1 ENHRY and CDR2 SYGVKD. With 6 bases removed from V and 3 bases from J, the gap between germline ends came to 14 bases. The CDR3 sequence is 14 residues long. CDR3: CAIRIQGGDTEAFF. As DNA, the CDR3 is TGTGCCATCAGGATACAGGGAGGTGACACTGAAGCTTTCTTT.

The chain has TRBV5-5 and TRBJ1-1; D may be TRBD1 (6 bases). V was trimmed by 1 base and J by 4 bases, leaving 17 bases between them. Germline loops: CDR1 SGHKS, CDR2 YYEKEE (reference sequence). The CDR3 contains 16 residues. CDR3 in amino acids: CASSLTRQVLGTEAFF. As DNA, the CDR3 is TGTGCCAGCAGCTTGACCCGACAGGTCCTGGGCACTGAAGCTTTCTTT.

This clonotype was seen a handful of times. This chain uses TRBV12-3 or TRBV12-4 with TRBJ2-1, with D possibly matching TRBD1 (6 bases). Trimming stripped 6 bases from V and 0 bases from J, with 15 bases between. CDR3 length: 16 residues. The CDR3 here is CASSPYGGSSYNEQFF. DNA of the CDR3: TGTGCCAGCAGCCCCTATGGGGGCAGCTCCTACAATGAGCAGTTCTTC.

This clonotype was seen a handful of times. The genes are TRBV20-1 and TRBJ1-4; D might be TRBD1 (5 bases). Trimming left V 3 bases short and J 3 bases short, with 8 bases between. Germline CDR1 DFQATT, CDR2 SNEGSKA (reference sequence). This CDR3 contains 13 residues. CDR3 residues: CSARVGANEKLFF. The CDR3 coding sequence is TGCAGTGCTAGGGTGGGGGCTAATGAAAAACTGTTTTTT.

This sequence joins TRBV6-5 and TRBJ2-7; weak D call: TRBD2 (5 bases). Germline V CDR1 and CDR2: MNHEY, SVGAGI. The CDR3 sequence is 13 residues long. The ends were cut back, 7 bases at V and 4 bases at J, with 14 bases in the middle. The CDR3, as DNA: TGTGCCAGCATGGAGGACGGAATATACGAGCAGTACTTC. Amino acid sequence: CASMEDGIYEQYF.

A few counts support this clonotype. V and J are TRBV24-1 and TRBJ1-1; D ambiguous. V lost 7 bases, J lost 0 bases, and 11 bases lay in between. Germline assignment: CDR1 KGHDR and CDR2 SFDVKD. The CDR3 spans 14 residues. The CDR3 sequence is CATSPLGLNTEAFF. The DNA for the CDR3 is TGTGCCACCAGCCCCTTAGGTTTGAACACTGAAGCTTTCTTT.

Only a few counts were recorded for this clonotype. The CDR3 is CASTGTGGPYNSPLHF. The CDR3 region has the DNA TGTGCCAGCACCGGGACAGGGGGCCCCTATAATTCACCCCTCCACTTT. V gene TRBV12-3 or TRBV12-4 combines with J gene TRBJ1-6; 12 bases are a match to TRBD1. V was clipped by 7 bases and J by 2 bases; unmatched bases: 3. The CDR3 has 16 amino acids.

The J gene is TRBJ2-7, the V gene TRBV4-3, with TRBD1 as a possible D gene (5 bases). Germline lookup yields CDR1 LGHNA and CDR2 YSLEER. The germline V and J ends were trimmed by 0 bases and 5 bases, with 17 bases remaining between them. This CDR3 spans 16 amino acids. CDR3 nucleotide sequence: TGCGCCAGCAGCCAAGATCGGGCAGGGATCCGGGACGAGCAGTACTTC. Amino acid sequence: CASSQDRAGIRDEQYF.

V and J are TRBV3-1 and TRBJ1-6; D remains ambiguous. The CDR3 extends over 14 amino acids. Trimming took off 0 bases at V and 6 bases at J, with 6 bases between the two ends. Germline V lookup: CDR1 LGHDT, CDR2 YNNKEL (reference sequence). This CDR3 is CASSQDAINSPLHF. The CDR3 bases are TGTGCCAGCAGCCAAGATGCCATTAATTCACCCCTCCACTTT.

In the case of this clonotype: The CDR3 ends on some other residue instead of the conserved phenylalanine or tryptophan, so this is likely a read error. This chain joins TRBV27 and TRBJ1-4; D not certain. Germline CDR1 MNHEY, CDR2 SMNVEV (reference sequence). This CDR3 has 12 amino acids. V lost 4 bases to trimming and J lost 8 bases, with 8 bases between them. This chain's CDR3 is CASSSAGEKLFL. Here the CDR3 DNA reads TGTGCCAGCAGTTCCGCAGGCGAAAAACTGTTTCTT.

The gene calls are TRBV27 and TRBJ2-7, with 7 bases fitting TRBD2. There are 12 residues in the CDR3. V was pared by 9 bases and J by 7 bases, with 9 bases of the junction left unmatched. CDR1 and CDR2 from the germline V gene are MNHEY and SMNVEV (reference sequence). Here the CDR3 DNA reads TGTGCCAGTCGGACTAGGTTGGGAGAGCAGTACGTC. Translating gives CASRTRLGEQYV.

This clonotype appeared a few times. The V gene is TRBV5-1, the J gene TRBJ1-5; 7 bases agree with TRBD1. The V and J ends lost 0 bases and 0 bases, in that order; junction bases with no gene match: 9. Germline V CDR1 and CDR2: SGHRS, YFSETQ. The CDR3 runs to 18 residues. The CDR3 is CASSLGLGTDYSNQPQHF. Here the CDR3 DNA reads TGCGCCAGCAGCTTGGGGCTGGGGACAGATTATAGCAATCAGCCCCAGCATTTT.

This clonotype was observed a few times. The genes are TRBV29-1 and TRBJ1-1, with 10 bases identical to TRBD1. The junction had 3 bases not matched to a gene; V was cut back by 4 bases and J by 4 bases. This CDR3 contains 13 residues. Germline values: CDR1 SQVTM, CDR2 ANQGSEA. Written as DNA, the CDR3 is TGCAGCGTTGCCGGACAGGGGGGCACTGAAGCTTTCTTT. Its translation is CSVAGQGGTEAFF.

This clonotype was seen a handful of times. The V gene is TRBV12-3 or TRBV12-4, the J gene TRBJ1-2, with D uncertain. Deletions cut 3 bases from V and 4 bases from J, with 6 bases between. The CDR3 runs 12 residues. The chain's CDR3 is CASSLRIYGYTF. CDR3 nucleotides: TGTGCCAGCAGTTTGAGGATCTATGGCTACACCTTC.

The chain uses TRBV29-1 and TRBJ1-1, with D possibly being TRBD1 (6 bases). The CDR3 has 12 amino acids. Trimming removed 5 bases from V and 4 bases from J, with 11 bases in between. Germline-derived CDR1 and CDR2 are SQVTM and ANQGSEA. CDR3 residues: CSVRQAVTEAFF. CDR3 nucleotides: TGCAGCGTTAGACAGGCTGTCACTGAAGCTTTCTTT.

This clonotype was found a few times. V gene TRBV12-3 or TRBV12-4 combines with J gene TRBJ1-2; D possibly corresponds to TRBD1 (5 bases). Trimming took 8 bases from V and 8 from J, leaving 15 bases between them. There are 12 residues in the CDR3. CDR3 region: CASSGTRRGYTF. The CDR3 region has the DNA TGTGCCAGCTCCGGGACCCGGCGAGGCTACACCTTC.

The chain joins TRBV9 to TRBJ2-5; D ambiguous. From germline, CDR1 is SGDLS and CDR2 YYNGEE. The CDR3 is 15 residues long. The V gene lost 4 bases and the J gene lost 2 bases, with 15 bases spanning the gap. The CDR3 DNA reads TGTGCCAGCAGCCCCCACCCAAGTGATCAAGAGACCCAGTACTTC. Translation: CASSPHPSDQETQYF.